This TCR beta chain was captured by sequencing in a study of T cell repertoires in cytomegalovirus infection. One entry per CDR3 protein results from TCRdb running MiXCR on the reads. The sample consists of some 100,000 distinct CDR3 sequences, more than 20% of them appearing once. This clonotype has at least ten counts. Germline V gene sequence: CDR1 SEHNR, CDR2 FQNEAQ (reference sequence). The CDR3 has 17 residues. Trimming took 4 bases from V and 6 from J; bases not matched to a gene: 13. The sample taken for sequencing was CD8+ T cells from PBMCs. The chain recombines TRBV7-9 with TRBJ2-1, with 9 positions matching TRBD1. This receptor was obtained from a human donor in good health (CMV status not recorded). Some clones in this sample may be carry-over from other donors' samples. The DNA of the CDR3 is TGTGCCAGCAGCTCGGCGAGACAGGGGGGTGACTCCAATGAGCAGTTCTTC. Translation gives CASSSARQGGDSNEQFF.